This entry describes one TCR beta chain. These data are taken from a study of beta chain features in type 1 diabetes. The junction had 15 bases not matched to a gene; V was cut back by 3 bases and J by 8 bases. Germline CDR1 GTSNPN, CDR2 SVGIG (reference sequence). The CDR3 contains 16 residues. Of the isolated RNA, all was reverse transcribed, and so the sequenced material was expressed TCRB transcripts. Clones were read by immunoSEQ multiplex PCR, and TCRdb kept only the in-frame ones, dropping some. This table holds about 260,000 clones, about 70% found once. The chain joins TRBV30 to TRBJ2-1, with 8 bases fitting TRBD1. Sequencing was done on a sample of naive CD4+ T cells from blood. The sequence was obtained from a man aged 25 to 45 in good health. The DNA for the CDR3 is TGTGCCTGGAGCCGTGGAGGGGCAGGGGGCACCGATGAGCAGTTCTTC. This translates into CAWSRGGAGGTDEQFF. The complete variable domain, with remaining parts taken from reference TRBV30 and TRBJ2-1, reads SQTIHQWPATLVQPVGSPLSLECTVEGTSNPNLYWYRQAAGRGLQLLFYSVGIGQISSEVPQNLSASRPQDRQFILSSKKLLLSDSGFYLCAWSRGGAGGTDEQFFGPGTRLTVL.